The source of this T cell receptor beta chain is a study of cytomegalovirus exposure and HLA in healthy donors (dated by TCRdb to the late 2010s). In the study overall: An earlier analysis of some 620 of the donors reported about 300 Gb of sequence data and around 110 million unique TCR beta sequences obtained from approximately 180 million T cells. Approximately 310 gigabases of sequencing data and 70 million to 85 million unique TCR sequences were included in an early release covering about 620 HLA-typed donors. Of the 300 to 450 genotyped donors, roughly 85% fell in the genetic ancestry cluster associated with self-reported Caucasian donors. The study aimed to test whether cataloging public T cell receptors could reveal signatures of past pathogen exposure. The study profiled the T cell repertoires of 500 to 800 subjects by immunosequencing and related them to cytomegalovirus serostatus. Along with the roughly 670-subject first cohort, a separate validation cohort of over a hundred different subjects was used. To predict cytomegalovirus infection status, the study combined high-throughput TCR immunosequencing, statistical association of individual TCRs with disease status, and machine learning. A later analysis re-examined previously published TCR beta repertoires from just over 650 donors and added high-resolution HLA genotyping to investigate patterns of TCR occurrence. Rather than using new phenotypic data, the later analysis identified candidate immune exposures from TCR beta sequences and from how often those sequences occurred across donors. An earlier analysis of approximately 630 of the donors applied high-throughput TCR beta sequencing to assess whether each TCR beta V gene segment acted as functional or pseudogenic. Donor age, sex, ethnicity and CMV serostatus were compiled together with the repertoire data. Genome-wide SNP genotypes for about three fifths of the roughly 700 donors were used in a later genetic analysis, which treated that subset as a discovery cohort. All discovery cohort repertoires had been generated using a single sequencing platform. HLA typing included class I and class II loci at four-digit resolution. The number of donors typed differed by locus, with roughly 620-630 for A, B, C, DRB1 and DQB1, roughly 520 for DQA1, 606 for DPA1, and 400 to 490 for DPB1. A handful of DR-DQ haplotypes were handled as single units for association and clustering because linkage in the cohort was strong. Among under 450 genotyped donors of the cohort, an average of about 240,000 unique TCR beta nucleotide sequences were sequenced per donor, roughly 20% of them non-productive.

Including the terminal cysteine and phenylalanine, the CDR3 comprises 13 residues. Just the 39-base CDR3 DNA is kept, in frame starting at base 1. Taken from the germline V gene, the CDR1 and CDR2 loops are LGHNT and FRNRAP. Trimming removed 8 bases from V and 3 bases from J; the gene matches leave 6 bases unexplained. The cohort was made up of 666 healthy bone marrow donors. All cohort members were sampled while nominally healthy, although unrecorded immune exposures were likely present. The donor tested CMV seropositive and was one of the 289 seropositive cohort members. A peripheral blood sample was provided by each donor, and peripheral blood mononuclear cells were used for TCR beta sequencing. The Qiagen DNeasy Blood Extraction Kit was used to extract genomic DNA from the blood cell samples. A remark on this clone: What this receptor recognizes is not known. Base qualities are not provided; no much larger clone lies one nucleotide away.

The receptor library was made with the immunoSEQ multiplex PCR assay. A mixture of 60 forward primers for TCR Vbeta segments and 13 reverse primers for TCR Jbeta segments was used in the multiplex PCR. Amplification of the CDR3 region of rearranged TCR beta genes was performed with a multiplex PCR assay on genomic DNA. The Illumina HiSeq System was used to sequence the amplified TCR beta libraries as 87-base-pair reads. The authors' analysis ran thus. In a later analysis, 80 million or so unique TCR beta chains were counted across the approximately 640 repertoires, and around 11 million of these chains were shared by at least two donors. A nearest-neighbor algorithm error-corrected the raw reads and collapsed the reads into unique sequences, merging closely related sequences to remove PCR and sequencing errors. To assign V, D and J gene segments, CDR3 sequences were aligned to IMGT reference sequences. For a sequence to be retained, at least a six-nucleotide match to both a V gene segment and a J gene segment was required. A rearrangement was called productive if the CDR3 had no stop codons and remained in frame with V and J, and every other rearrangement was called non-productive. Following IMGT convention, CDR3 was defined as the stretch from the second conserved V-encoded cysteine up to the conserved J-encoded phenylalanine. In an earlier analysis of around 600 of the donors, sequences lacking an unambiguous match to a single V gene segment were excluded. An earlier analysis of 450 to 650 of the donors called V segments functional above 56.7% productive rearrangements and segregating when the between-donor standard deviation exceeded 5%. A statistical classification framework was built to diagnose cytomegalovirus status from the catalog of TCR beta chain sequences. In a later analysis, V and J genes were assigned by comparing TCR nucleotide sequences against IMGT/GENE-DB human TR gene sequences. Using the TCRdist pipeline, a later analysis assigned CDR3 sequences along with most-parsimonious VDJ recombination scenarios. In a later analysis, each TCR beta chain was defined by its CDR3 amino acid sequence together with its V-gene family, and reads lacking a unique V-gene family were excluded. A later analysis removed 450 to 600 highly shared, low-generation-probability nucleotide sequences to deal with suspected cross-contamination and a sequencing artifact. In a later analysis, a clonal expansion index for each public chain was calculated from normalized within-repertoire ranks of inferred template counts. A later analysis computed generation probabilities with a VDJ recombination model fitted to out-of-frame rearrangements, and checked the results against IGoR. In a later analysis, hypergeometric tests were used to score TCR-TCR, TCR-HLA and TCR-CMV co-occurrence, with a repertoire-size bias correction applied to TCR pairs. To estimate false discovery rates, a later analysis permuted the HLA or CMV assignments 20 times. In a later analysis, co-occurring TCRs were grouped using DBSCAN, and TCRdist sequence similarity was added for clustering within HLA-allele-positive subsets. Co-occurrence clustering excluded repertoires with fewer than 30,000 or more than 120,000 public chains, plus five with anomalous nucleotide sharing. The table was pulled from immuneACCESS by TCRdb, which kept in-frame rearrangements only. Such tables lose some clones; where checked, under half of the loss comes from unresolved V genes, and the rest has no known cause. Clonal size and the V and J genes are those of that table, whereas D and trimming came from the DNA. The sample table holds about 140,000 clones, of which approximately 10% were seen once. About 7.5% of the sample belongs to the ten largest clones.

Study-wide findings and limitations: Assigning TCR associations to individual alleles was difficult when HLA alleles, especially DR and DQ, strongly co-occurred. At a false discovery rate of 0.05, a later analysis linked 15,000 to 20,000 TCR beta sequences to specific HLA alleles. In an earlier analysis of 587 of the donors, most TCR beta V segments appeared in productive rearrangements about 87% or about 30% of the time, broadly matching IMGT annotations. In a later analysis, HLA-associated TCR beta chains were found to be more clonally expanded and to have lower generation probabilities than equally common non-associated chains. In vitro tests confirmed that a few of the cytomegalovirus-associated TCR beta chains recognize cytomegalovirus antigens. A cluster of highly shared sequence variants was judged likely to represent a technical artifact of the sequencing pipeline. This cohort had only TCR beta chains sequenced, and the lack of alpha or paired-chain data limited which features could be detected. A later analysis found that most CMV-associated TCR beta chains appeared HLA-restricted, with HLA associations seemingly driven largely by CMV exposure. A total of 150 to 200 TCR beta chains were listed by the study as associated with cytomegalovirus. V-gene and J-gene trimming of TCR beta chains was associated with a missense DCLRE1C variant in a later genetic analysis, and the association was replicated in an independent cohort. For the cohort, immune exposure information was limited to CMV serostatus. Because some donors lacked HLA typing at each locus, the association tests relied only on the typed subset. Because the 87-base-pair reads could not distinguish some IMGT-functional V segments, including TRBV6-2 and TRBV6-3, those segments were excluded. The classifier was reported to diagnose cytomegalovirus status with high specificity and sensitivity in both the original and validation cohorts. In a later analysis, several top co-occurrence clusters were reported to appear linked to parvovirus B19, influenza, CMV and Epstein-Barr virus. Compared with the roughly 600-donor mean, donors in an Asian-associated ancestry cluster had fewer N-insertions in productive TCRs, according to a later genetic analysis. The presence/absence analyses assumed that sequencing depth was roughly uniform across donors, and that assumption may not be true. Some 15 rarely observed V segments, including chromosome 9 orphons, were excluded from the earlier analysis of a few hundred of the donors because counts were too low. A further reported finding was that TCR beta sequences accurately predicted the HLA-A and HLA-B alleles for most subjects in the first cohort. According to the authors, the approach could potentially be generalized to other disease states and immunological phenotypes. Linkage disequilibrium might explain the correlated functional status among segregating V segments, but an unknown experimental factor could not be ruled out. According to a later analysis, TCR association rates differed among HLA loci, with DRB1 alleles showing the most associated TCRs and HLA-C alleles showing the fewest. While some public TCRs were present in many individuals, most TCR sequences turned up only very rarely across donors.

This chain joins TRBV12-5 to TRBJ1-1; 7 nucleotides in the junction match TRBD1. Sequencing used PBMCs. The origin of this receptor is a woman aged 40 to 50 in good health and CMV-seropositive. The CDR3 reads CASPNRGDTEAFF. The DNA sequence follows: TGTGCTAGTCCAAACAGGGGTGACACTGAAGCTTTCTTT.